This T cell receptor (beta chain) originates from a study of blood T cell repertoires in COVID-19. Study-wide background: Researchers got acute and convalescent COVID-19 samples from the United States, Italy and Spain. T cells, B-cell-depleted T cells, or PBMCs supplied cDNA or gDNA.

Study processing details: Amplifying reference gene primers gave estimates of nucleated cell counts. The repertoire was sequenced with immunoSEQ multiplex PCR; TCRdb's copy has only in-frame clones and lacks some. The DNA was the basis for D and trimming; V, J and clone size are from that table. The data show fewer than 250,000 clones, with 83% seen just once and about 2.7% held by the top ten. The TCR sequence derives from a woman in her thirties or forties with active or convalescent COVID-19. Sequenced sample: peripheral blood.

CDR3 protein: CASSAQGTGTGANYGYTF. CDR3 bases: TGTGCCAGTAGTGCCCAAGGGACAGGGACGGGTGCTAACTATGGCTACACCTTC. This sequence joins TRBV19 and TRBJ1-2; TRBD1 aligns across 9 bases. CDR1 and CDR2 from the germline V gene are LNHDA and SQIVND (reference sequence). CDR3 length equals 18 residues. Trimming removed 5 bases from V and 0 bases from J; junction bases left unmatched: 13.